A single sample is the source of the 24 T cell receptor beta chains below, sequenced in a study of CD8+ T cells in alopecia areata. The authors extracted RNA and reverse transcribed it into cDNA as the sequencing template. Sequencing was performed with immunoSEQ multiplex PCR; in TCRdb, only in-frame clones are kept and a portion is missing. The sample gives 150,000 to 200,000 clones, approximately 57% of which show up once; just over 1% is in the top ten. Regarding treatment: oral pan-JAK inhibitor, 5-10 mg twice daily. This specimen consisted of CD4+ T cells sorted from blood, obtained at week 24, from a patient treated with tofacitinib. The receptors were gathered from a human donor with alopecia areata.

The gene calls are TRBV18 and TRBJ2-3; no definite D call. The CDR3 has 13 residues. V lost 5 bases to trimming and J lost 0 bases, with 6 bases between them. Germline V gene data show CDR1 as KGHSH and CDR2 as LQKENI. CDR3 in amino acids: CASSDASTDTQYF. The CDR3 DNA sequence: TGTGCCAGCTCAGACGCTAGCACAGATACGCAGTATTTT.

The genes are TRBV5-6 and TRBJ2-3; D is possibly TRBD1 or TRBD2 (5 bases each). The CDR3 extends over 14 amino acids. Trimming left V 0 bases short and J 7 bases short, with 12 bases between. Germline V gives CDR1 SGHDT, CDR2 YYEEEE. This CDR3 reads CASSLGGRGHTQYF. CDR3 nucleotides: TGTGCCAGCAGCTTGGGGGGCCGCGGGCATACGCAGTATTTT.

This clone was recorded only once. The V gene is TRBV7-2, the J gene TRBJ2-3, with D perhaps TRBD2 (6 bases). Germline V gene data show CDR1 as SGHTA and CDR2 as FQGNSA. V was pared by 1 base and J by 8 bases, with 10 bases between. The CDR3 is made up of 13 amino acids. For the CDR3, the DNA is TGTGCCAGCAGCTTAGTCCCGGAGGGTACGCAGTATTTT. Encoded protein: CASSLVPEGTQYF.

This clone showed up just a few times. The rearrangement uses TRBV7-2 and TRBJ2-7; unclear D gene. CDR1 SGHTA and CDR2 FQGNSA come from the germline V gene. The CDR3 is 12 residues long. V was shortened by 4 bases and J by 2 bases, with 6 bases between the two germline ends. In DNA form, the CDR3 reads TGTGCCAGCAGCTGGATCGCCTACGAGCAGTACTTC. This codes for CASSWIAYEQYF.

The V call is TRBV29-1, the J call TRBJ1-1; D is undetermined. V was clipped by 4 bases and J by 4 bases, with 7 bases between them. The germline V gene has CDR1 SQVTM and CDR2 ANQGSEA. The CDR3 runs to 11 residues. The CDR3 region has the DNA TGCAGCGTTGTGAGCTTCACTGAAGCTTTCTTT. Protein: CSVVSFTEAFF.

This clone was recorded only once. The chain links TRBV9 to TRBJ1-2; tentative D call: TRBD1 (5 bases). Trimming left V 0 bases short and J 4 bases short, with 10 bases between. This CDR3 has 14 amino acids. CDR1 and CDR2 (germline): SGDLS, YYNGEE. The CDR3 DNA reads TGTGCCAGCAGCGTAGATGGGGGTAGCTATGGCTACACCTTC. This codes for CASSVDGGSYGYTF.

This clone has a handful of counts. This chain uses TRBV2 with TRBJ2-3; D may be TRBD1 (6 bases). CDR1 SNHLY and CDR2 FYNNEI come from the germline V gene. The V end lost 6 bases, the J end lost 2 bases, and 18 bases lay between the germline ends. The CDR3 has 16 residues. The CDR3 bases are TGTGCCAGCAGGCCCACCACAGGGTCCCACACAGATACGCAGTATTTT. This gives the protein CASRPTTGSHTDTQYF.

This clone appeared a single time. The rearrangement links TRBV13 to TRBJ2-7, with no clear D. V was cut by 5 bases and J by 3 bases, with 20 bases left in between. This CDR3 is 16 amino acids long. Germline V gene data show CDR1 as PRHDT and CDR2 as FYEKMQ (reference sequence). The CDR3 sequence is CASSPGSTQTVYEQYF. The CDR3 DNA sequence: TGTGCCAGCAGCCCAGGCTCGACACAAACGGTCTACGAGCAGTACTTC.

V usage is TRBV29-1 and J usage is TRBJ2-5, with 10 bases identical to TRBD1. This CDR3 has 15 amino acids. The germline CDR1 and CDR2 sequences are SQVTM and ANQGSEA. V lost 7 bases, J lost 5 bases, and 13 bases stayed unmatched. The CDR3 sequence is CSEIEGQGVRETQYF. CDR3 in DNA: TGCAGCGAAATAGAAGGACAGGGGGTTAGGGAGACCCAGTACTTC.

The chain uses TRBV10-3 and TRBJ1-5; D is possibly TRBD1 (5 bases). In germline, CDR1 is ENHRY, CDR2 SYGVKD. There are 15 residues in the CDR3. V lost 2 bases, J lost 2 bases, and 10 bases lay in between. CDR3 amino acids: CAISERGVRNQPQHF. DNA for the CDR3: TGTGCCATCAGTGAGCGGGGGGTTCGCAATCAGCCCCAGCATTTT.

The chain links TRBV4-3 to TRBJ1-6; D is unclear. Trimming pared 1 base from V and 8 bases from J, leaving 9 bases between. CDR3 length equals 14 residues. Germline CDR1 is LGHNA and CDR2 is YSLEER. CDR3 DNA: TGCGCCAGCAGCCAAGTTAGAACGGATTCACCCCTCCACTTT. Translating gives CASSQVRTDSPLHF.

This chain joins TRBV28 and TRBJ2-7; D perhaps matches TRBD1 (5 bases). V shed 6 bases and J shed 2 bases, with 8 bases lying between them. This CDR3 is built from 12 residues. Per germline, CDR1 MDHEN and CDR2 SYDVKM. DNA for the CDR3: TGTGCCAGCAGCCTGGACACCTACGAGCAGTACTTC. Protein sequence: CASSLDTYEQYF. The variable domain in full, completed from reference TRBV28 and TRBJ2-7, reads DVKVTQSSRYLVKRTGEKVFLECVQDMDHENMFWYRQDPGLGLRLIYFSYDVKMKEKGDIPEGYSVSREKKERFSLILESASTNQTSMYLCASSLDTYEQYFGPGTRLTVT.

The chain is built from TRBV9 and TRBJ2-7; no clear D. The CDR3 contains 15 residues. With 0 bases removed from V and 0 bases from J, the gap between germline ends came to 10 bases. CDR1 and CDR2 from the germline V gene are SGDLS and YYNGEE. For the CDR3, the DNA is TGTGCCAGCAGCGTAGGGCTACCGTCCTCCTACGAGCAGTACTTC. Amino acid sequence: CASSVGLPSSYEQYF.

This rearrangement joins TRBV29-1 to TRBJ1-5; weak D call: TRBD1 (6 bases). CDR3 size: 14 residues. V lost 7 bases and J lost 5, with 18 bases in between. CDR1 is SQVTM, CDR2 ANQGSEA, per germline. The CDR3 nucleotides read TGCAGCGCCAGTGGAGGGGGTCATGATCAGCCCCAGCATTTT. Its protein is CSASGGGHDQPQHF.

The V call is TRBV5-6, the J call TRBJ1-4; D might be TRBD1 (5 bases). CDR3 length equals 14 residues. Trimming removed 1 base from V and 7 bases from J, with 11 bases in between. Germline-derived CDR1 and CDR2 are SGHDT and YYEEEE. The CDR3 spells CASSLRRVGEKLFF. CDR3 in DNA: TGTGCCAGCAGCTTGCGCAGGGTTGGTGAAAAACTGTTTTTT.

V gene TRBV7-2 combines with J gene TRBJ2-7; D ambiguous. This CDR3 has 15 amino acids. V was cut by 0 bases and J by 1 base, with 10 bases left in between. Germline V gives CDR1 SGHTA, CDR2 FQGNSA. The CDR3 loop is CASSLAGQQSYEQYF. The CDR3 nucleotides read TGTGCCAGCAGCTTAGCCGGCCAGCAATCCTACGAGCAGTACTTC.

Worth noting for this clone: In the same sample, other DNA sequences code for this CDR3. The V call is TRBV18, the J call TRBJ1-1, with D perhaps matching TRBD1 (5 bases). CDR3 length: 13 residues. V lost 2 bases to trimming and J lost 2 bases, with 6 bases between them. Germline CDR1 reads KGHSH; CDR2 reads LQKENI. CDR3 sequence reads: CASSPTGNTEAFF. CDR3 sequence (DNA): TGTGCCAGCTCACCAACAGGTAACACTGAAGCTTTCTTT.

This rearrangement joins TRBV6-1 to TRBJ1-2; D uncertain. Per germline, CDR1 MNHNS and CDR2 SASEGT. The CDR3 sequence is 13 residues long. The V gene lost 3 bases and the J gene lost 6 bases, with 11 bases spanning the gap. The CDR3 sequence: CASSDSWRDGYTF. In DNA form, the CDR3 reads TGTGCCAGCAGTGACAGCTGGAGAGATGGCTACACCTTC.

The chain employs TRBV5-1 and TRBJ2-5; 9 nucleotides align to TRBD1. Per germline, CDR1 SGHRS and CDR2 YFSETQ. V was clipped by 4 bases and J by 7 bases; unmatched bases: 17. The CDR3 covers 17 residues. The CDR3 DNA is TGCGCCAGCAGCGGAGGACAGGGGATGGGGAGGTGGGGGACCCAGTACTTC. The encoded protein is CASSGGQGMGRWGTQYF.

Regarding this clone: Other DNA sequences in this specimen translate into the identical CDR3. V is TRBV10-3 and J is TRBJ1-2; 8 nucleotides match TRBD1. The CDR3 contains 14 residues. Germline loops: CDR1 ENHRY, CDR2 SYGVKD. V dropped 0 bases and J dropped 4; count of bases not matched to a gene: 1. The chain's CDR3 is CAISESDRGYGYTF. The CDR3 bases are TGTGCCATCAGTGAGTCCGACAGGGGCTATGGCTACACCTTC.

Here the CDR3 reads CASSISGGPGRETQYF. CDR3 DNA: TGTGCCAGCAGCATCTCCGGGGGGCCCGGGAGAGAGACCCAGTACTTC. This chain joins TRBV7-2 and TRBJ2-5; TRBD2 is a possible D gene (7 bases). The CDR3 consists of 16 residues. Trimming stripped 5 bases from V and 4 bases from J, with 20 bases between. From germline, CDR1 is SGHTA and CDR2 FQGNSA. Supplemented by reference TRBV7-2 and TRBJ2-5, the full variable domain reads GAGVSQSPSNKVTEKGKDVELRCDPISGHTALYWYRQSLGQGLEFLIYFQGNSAPDKSGLPSDRFSAERTGGSVSTLTIQRTQQEDSAVYLCASSISGGPGRETQYFGPGTRLLVL.

This clone was counted a few times. This chain uses TRBV15 with TRBJ2-5; possibly TRBD2 for D (6 bases). This CDR3 has 13 amino acids. Trimming pared 1 base from V and 3 bases from J, leaving 6 bases between. Germline CDR1 is LNHNV and CDR2 is YYDKDF (reference sequence). The CDR3 protein is CATSRGGEETQYF. As DNA, the CDR3 is TGTGCCACCAGCAGAGGGGGGGAAGAGACCCAGTACTTC.

The rearrangement links TRBV15 to TRBJ2-1; D is uncertain. Germline CDR1 and CDR2: LNHNV and YYDKDF (reference sequence). The CDR3 contains 13 residues. Trimming removed 3 bases at V and 7 bases at J, with 10 bases between. CDR3: CATSSLYRNEQFF. The CDR3 DNA follows: TGTGCCACCAGCAGTTTATATCGGAATGAGCAGTTCTTC.

V gene TRBV29-1 combines with J gene TRBJ1-5; TRBD1 agrees at 12 bases. The CDR3 consists of 14 residues. V trimming: 6 bases; J trimming: 5 bases; junction bases outside the gene matches: 5. Germline V gene lookup returns CDR1 SQVTM and CDR2 ANQGSEA. CDR3 in DNA: TGCAGCGTCTCGGGACAGGGGGCACATCAGCCCCAGCATTTT. Residues: CSVSGQGAHQPQHF.